This TCR beta chain derives from a study of T cell changes during pregnancy in multiple sclerosis. Here immunoSEQ multiplex PCR was the method, and the copy in TCRdb shows in-frame clones only, minus some. The sample records over 50,000 clones, 87% being singletons. Trimming cost V 4 bases and J 5 bases; bases outside gene matches: 8. Germline CDR1 MNHEY, CDR2 SMNVEV (reference sequence). The CDR3 covers 14 residues. V gene TRBV27 combines with J gene TRBJ2-7; 7 bases align to TRBD1. Specimen: peripheral blood from another person, used as feeder cells. This receptor was obtained from a human donor whose cells served as feeder cells for cultures in a pregnancy study. The CDR3 DNA is TGTGCCAGCAGTTCTTGGCAGGGGGTCAACGAGCAGTACTTC. Translation gives CASSSWQGVNEQYF.